The rows below give T cell receptor beta chains drawn from one sample of a study of PD-L1 blockade in urothelial cancer. Only in-frame clones appear in the TCRdb table, and some are missing; sequencing was by immunoSEQ multiplex PCR. The sample has some 110,000 clones, 85% to 95% seen once. Sequencing used PBMCs, obtained around atezolizumab (anti-PD-L1) treatment. The receptor set was obtained from a man aged 55 to 70 with urothelial cancer. CDR3s include the opening cysteine and the closing phenylalanine or tryptophan. D genes are given only for firm matches. Size values are once, few and many counts, or a class for expanded clones, and some rows have none.

V	size	D	J	DNA	CDR3
TRBV4-1	NA	TRBD2	TRBJ2-7	TGCGCCAGCAGTCGAGACTTAGCGGGAGGCACCTACGAGCAGTACTTC	CASSRDLAGGTYEQYF
TRBV5-1	NA	TRBD2	TRBJ2-1	TGCGCCAGCAGGGAAATAGAGCGGGGGGGCCCCTATGAGCAGTTCTTC	CASREIERGGPYEQFF
TRBV9	NA	TRBD2	TRBJ2-7	TGTGCCAGCAGCTCGGCAATTAGCGGGGGCGGCTACGAGCAGTACTTC	CASSSAISGGGYEQYF
TRBV5-1	NA	TRBD2	TRBJ2-1	TGCGCCAGCAGCTTGTTGGCTAGCGGGGGAAACAATGAGCAGTTCTTC	CASSLLASGGNNEQFF
TRBV27	NA	TRBD1	TRBJ2-7	TGTGCCAGCAGTTTAGGAAGGGGGCGATGGGAGCAGTACTTC	CASSLGRGRWEQYF
TRBV11-2	NA	NA	TRBJ1-1	TGTGCCAGCAGCCTCATCCCTAAGAGGGCTTTCTTT	CASSLIPKRAFF
TRBV7-8	NA	NA	TRBJ2-7	TGTGCCAGCAGCCACAGGAGGGTTAGCGGCTTTGGCGAGCAGTACTTC	CASSHRRVSGFGEQYF
TRBV28	NA	TRBD1	TRBJ1-5	TGTGCCAGCACCGCCGGGACAGCATATAGCAATCAGCCCCAGCATTTT	CASTAGTAYSNQPQHF
TRBV14	few	NA	TRBJ1-2	TGTGCCAGCAGCCAAGGAGCACAGGGCAGAGATGGCTACACCTTC	CASSQGAQGRDGYTF
TRBV7-2	NA	TRBD2	TRBJ2-3	TGTGCCAGCAGCTTTAGCGGGGGGGCCCCTCCAGATACGCAGTATTTT	CASSFSGGAPPDTQYF
TRBV29-1	NA	NA	TRBJ2-5	TGCAGCGTTGGCCCGGAGTACCAAGAGACCCAGTACTTC	CSVGPEYQETQYF
TRBV6-5	NA	TRBD2	TRBJ2-5	TGTGCCAGCAGGCGGACTAGCGGGAGGCGAGAGACCCAGTACTTC	CASRRTSGRRETQYF
TRBV5-6	NA	NA	TRBJ2-7	TGTGCCAGCAGCTTCACGGGACACCCCTACGAGCAGTACTTC	CASSFTGHPYEQYF
TRBV6-5	NA	NA	TRBJ1-3	TGTGCCAGCAGTTACTCGTCTAGCTCTGGAAACACCATATATTTT	CASSYSSSSGNTIYF
TRBV5-1	once	TRBD2	TRBJ2-2	TGCGCCAGCAGCTTGGATGGGGGGGTCAGCGGGGAGCTGTTTTTT	CASSLDGGVSGELFF
TRBV10-3	few	NA	TRBJ2-2	TGTGCCACCAGACAGACGAACACCGGGGAGCTGTTTTTT	CATRQTNTGELFF
TRBV11-1	NA	TRBD2	TRBJ2-5	TGTGCCAGCAGCCCCTGGGCGGGAGGGAAAGAGACCCAGTACTTC	CASSPWAGGKETQYF
TRBV6-1	NA	NA	TRBJ2-7	TGTGCCAGCAGTGAAGCGGTCAGGGAAGTCTACGAGCAGTACTTC	CASSEAVREVYEQYF
TRBV5-1	NA	TRBD1	TRBJ1-2	TGCGCCAGCAGCTCCATTACAGGGGGCAACTATGGCTACACCTTC	CASSSITGGNYGYTF
TRBV6-1	NA	NA	TRBJ2-7	TGTGCCAGCACCGAAGGGGACACAATCTACGAGCAGTACTTC	CASTEGDTIYEQYF
TRBV7-2	NA	TRBD1	TRBJ2-1	TGTGCCAGCAGCCACCGGGACAGACATAATGAGCAGTTCTTC	CASSHRDRHNEQFF
TRBV10-1	NA	NA	TRBJ2-7	TGCGCCAGCAGTGAAGGGGGCTACGAGCAGTACTTC	CASSEGGYEQYF
TRBV2	once	NA	TRBJ2-2	TGTGCCAGCTCTAGAATGGGACAGAACACCGGGGAGCTGTTTTTT	CASSRMGQNTGELFF
TRBV9	NA	NA	TRBJ2-2	TGTGCCAGCAGCGCAGGACTCGTGAACACCGGGGAGCTGTTTTTT	CASSAGLVNTGELFF
TRBV5-1	NA	NA	TRBJ2-5	TGCGCCAGCAGCTTGGCTAGGCGGGCGGAGACCCAGTACTTC	CASSLARRAETQYF
TRBV5-8	NA	TRBD1	TRBJ1-6	TGTGCCAGCAACCGACAGGGGTATTCCTATAATTCACCCCTCCACTTT	CASNRQGYSYNSPLHF
TRBV6-1	NA	TRBD2	TRBJ2-1	TGTGCCAGCAGTGGATTACTAGCGGGGGGGTACAATGAGCAGTTCTTC	CASSGLLAGGYNEQFF
TRBV19	NA	NA	TRBJ1-1	TGTGCCAGTAGCCCCGAGTTCCAGAACACTGAAGCTTTCTTT	CASSPEFQNTEAFF
TRBV7-2	NA	NA	TRBJ2-1	TGTGCCAGCAGCTTAGATCGAGCGATGAGCTCCTACAATGAGCAGTTCTTC	CASSLDRAMSSYNEQFF
TRBV30	NA	TRBD1	TRBJ2-7	TGTGCCTACAGGGGAACAGGACTTGAGCAGTACTTC	CAYRGTGLEQYF
TRBV5-1	NA	NA	TRBJ1-4	TGCGCCAGCAGCGGGGGAACAGGGAGCGGTTTATTAGTAACTAATGAAAAACTGTTTTTT	CASSGGTGSGLLVTNEKLFF
TRBV28	NA	NA	TRBJ2-7	TGTGCCAGCAGTTTCGGCAGGGTTCCCTACGAGCAGTACTTC	CASSFGRVPYEQYF
TRBV9	once	TRBD2	TRBJ2-1	TGTGCCAGCAGCCCTCAGGGACTAGCGGGAGATGGTGAGCAGTTCTTC	CASSPQGLAGDGEQFF
TRBV6-1	NA	NA	TRBJ2-7	TGTGCCAGCAGTGAAGGAGGACAACTAATCGAGCAGTACTTC	CASSEGGQLIEQYF
TRBV15	NA	TRBD2	TRBJ2-7	TGTGCCACCAGCTCCCGTGCAACCGGGACTAGGACCCACGAGCAGTACTTC	CATSSRATGTRTHEQYF
TRBV5-1	NA	TRBD2	TRBJ2-5	TGCGCCAGCAGCCTAGCCCTTGGGACTAGGATGTACCAAGAGACCCAGTACTTC	CASSLALGTRMYQETQYF
TRBV4-1	NA	TRBD1	TRBJ1-1	TGCGCCAGCAGCCTAGACAGGGTGGGAGGCACTGAAGCTTTCTTT	CASSLDRVGGTEAFF
TRBV5-1	NA	NA	TRBJ1-5	TGCGCCAGCAGCTTGTCCTTTCGGGAGAATCAGCCCCAGCATTTT	CASSLSFRENQPQHF
TRBV5-1	few	TRBD2	TRBJ2-3	TGCGCCAGCAGCTTCCAGGGAGGGTCAGATACGCAGTATTTT	CASSFQGGSDTQYF
TRBV14	NA	NA	TRBJ2-6	TGTGCCAGCAGCCCCACGGGGTCTGGGGCCAACGTCCTGACTTTC	CASSPTGSGANVLTF
TRBV27	once	NA	TRBJ2-1	TGTGCCAGCGGAAAACCTCAAACATTAGGGGGGGGCAATGAGCAGTTCTTC	CASGKPQTLGGGNEQFF
TRBV5-4	NA	NA	TRBJ2-7	TGTGCCAGCAGCCCGAACCCCGGGAGTATGTACGAGCAGTACTTC	CASSPNPGSMYEQYF
TRBV6-1	NA	NA	TRBJ2-7	TGTGCCAGCAGTGAACGGTCGCAGGTCTACGAGCAGTACTTC	CASSERSQVYEQYF
TRBV11-2	NA	NA	TRBJ2-7	TGTGCCAGCAGCTCCCTTAGGGTCCGGGACTCTTCCTACGAGCAGTACTTC	CASSSLRVRDSSYEQYF
TRBV6-1	NA	TRBD1	TRBJ1-2	TGTGCCAGCAGTGTGCAGGGGGACTATGGCTACACCTTC	CASSVQGDYGYTF
TRBV14	NA	NA	TRBJ2-7	TGTGCCAGCGACCGGGAACTAACGGGCGAGCAGTACTTC	CASDRELTGEQYF
TRBV10-3	NA	NA	TRBJ1-4	TGTGCCATCAGTGAGTCTGCTCTACCAACTAATGAAAAACTGTTTTTT	CAISESALPTNEKLFF
TRBV5-1	NA	TRBD2	TRBJ2-1	TGCGCCAGCAGCTTAAGGACTAGCACCGATGAGCAGTTCTTC	CASSLRTSTDEQFF
TRBV12-2	NA	NA	TRBJ2-5	TGTGCAAGTCGCTCTTCGACTAGCGGGCAAGAGACCCAGTACTTC	CASRSSTSGQETQYF
TRBV11-3	NA	TRBD1	TRBJ2-1	TGTGCCAGCAGCCCCCAGGGGGCAAACTACAATGAGCAGTTCTTC	CASSPQGANYNEQFF
TRBV19	NA	NA	TRBJ1-3	TGTGCCAGTGCCTGGGCCTATGGAAACACCATATATTTT	CASAWAYGNTIYF
TRBV7-3	NA	TRBD2	TRBJ2-3	TGTGCCAGCAGCCCCCCGGGACTATCTACGCAGTATTTT	CASSPPGLSTQYF
TRBV21-1	NA	NA	TRBJ1-3	TGTGCCAGCAGCCCCTGGACAGGGGGCGAGTCTGGAAACACCATATATTTT	CASSPWTGGESGNTIYF